The rows below give T cell receptor beta chains drawn from one sample of a study of cytotoxic CD8 clonotypes in ibrutinib-treated CLL. The repertoire was sequenced with immunoSEQ multiplex PCR; TCRdb's copy has only in-frame clones and lacks some. The sample holds more than 300,000 clones, around four fifths seen once. This specimen was PBMCs, taken before ibrutinib treatment. These receptor sequences come from a human donor with chronic lymphocytic leukemia. Both conserved end residues are part of each CDR3. Each record gives: J gene, V gene, CDR3 protein.

>TRBJ2-1|TRBV2
CASRGGQYNEQFF
>TRBJ1-1|TRBV14
CASSQATGSEAFF
>TRBJ2-7|TRBV6-1
CASSRDPSYEQYF
>TRBJ1-2|TRBV29-1
CSVGQGVGYTF
>TRBJ2-2|TRBV5-1
CASSYGSDRGISGELFF
>TRBJ1-5|TRBV7-8
CASTRGQGNQPQHF
>TRBJ1-1|TRBV30
CAWSSLNTEAFF
>TRBJ2-3|TRBV7-2
CASSLKGIGDTQYF
>TRBJ1-2|TRBV7-2
CASSSSDRGHYGYTF
>TRBJ1-4|TRBV7-2
CASSLPDPEKLFF
>TRBJ2-2|TRBV9
CASSVDLARNTGELFF
>TRBJ2-1|TRBV4-1
CASSQGPSGRGSYNEQFF
>TRBJ1-2|TRBV4-2
CASSQDFVRQDYGYTF
>TRBJ1-6|TRBV28
CASSAGTGVSPLHF
>TRBJ2-7|TRBV27
CASRGRDGQYF